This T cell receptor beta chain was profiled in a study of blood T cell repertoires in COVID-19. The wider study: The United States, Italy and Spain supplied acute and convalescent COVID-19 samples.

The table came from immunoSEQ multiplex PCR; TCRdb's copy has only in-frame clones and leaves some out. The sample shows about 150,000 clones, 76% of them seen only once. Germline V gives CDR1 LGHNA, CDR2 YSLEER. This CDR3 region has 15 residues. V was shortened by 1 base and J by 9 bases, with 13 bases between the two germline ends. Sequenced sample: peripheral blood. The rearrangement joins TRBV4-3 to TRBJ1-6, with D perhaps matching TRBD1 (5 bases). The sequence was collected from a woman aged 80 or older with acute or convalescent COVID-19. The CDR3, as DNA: TGCGCCAGCAGCCAAGGCAGGGATGTTAGTTCACCCCTCCACTTT. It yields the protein CASSQGRDVSSPLHF.